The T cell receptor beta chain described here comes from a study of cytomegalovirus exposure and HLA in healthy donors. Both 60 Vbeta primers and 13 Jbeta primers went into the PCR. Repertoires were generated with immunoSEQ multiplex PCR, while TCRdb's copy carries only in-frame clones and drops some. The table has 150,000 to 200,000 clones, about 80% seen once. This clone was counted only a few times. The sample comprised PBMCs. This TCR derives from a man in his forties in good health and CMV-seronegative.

CDR3 coding DNA: TGTGCCAGCAGCTTAGGTAGACAGGGTTGGACTGAAGCTTTCTTT. Amino acid sequence: CASSLGRQGWTEAFF. The chain employs TRBV11-2 and TRBJ1-1, with TRBD1 matching 7 bases. Germline trimming cut 1 base from V and 5 bases from J; bases unmatched to any gene: 7. Germline lookup yields CDR1 SGHAT and CDR2 FQNNGV. The CDR3 totals 15 residues.